This TCR beta chain comes out of a study of quantifying T cell responses using KT2 cells. On the study more broadly: cDNA was made from DNase-treated RNA using alpha and beta constant primers. The T4 ligation step was estimated to exceed 8% efficiency under optimum conditions. The second PCR was a qPCR stopped at a predetermined fluorescence threshold.

This clonotype was observed a few times. Its antigen is as yet unknown. An oligo carrying a UMI was ligated to the cDNA 3' end. First-round PCR used about 4 cycles and beta primers RC1.1 and RC1.2 covering TRBC1 and TRBC2. From the UMI-ligation and nested PCR reads, TCRdb called clonotypes with MiXCR, one entry per CDR3 protein. There are about 33,000 distinct CDR3 sequences in the sample; 10% occur only once, and 8% to 10% lies in the top ten. The CDR3 is made up of 16 amino acids. Germline assignment: CDR1 SEHNR and CDR2 FQNEAQ (reference sequence). Trimming at V came to 5 bases and at J to 8 bases, leaving 13 bases not matched to a gene. KT2, a clone with a known TCR, was spiked into unfractionated PBMC. General study results and limits: KT2 sequences were detected down to about one KT2 cell per 100,000 PBMC.

The sequence derives from a human donor. The V and J genes are TRBV7-9 and TRBJ2-1; 9 positions match TRBD2. The sequenced sample consisted of PBMCs spiked with cells of the T cell clone KT2. CDR3 loop: CASSSDSGTSSDEQFF. The CDR3 nucleotides are TGTGCCAGCAGCAGTGACTCAGGGACTAGCTCTGATGAGCAGTTCTTC.